This T cell receptor beta chain was identified during a study of blood T cell repertoires in COVID-19. At the level of the study: Samples of COVID-19 (acute and convalescent) were obtained from the United States, Italy and Spain. From T cells, B-cell-depleted T cells, or PBMCs came the material, which was cDNA or gDNA.

With 6 bases removed from V and 1 base from J, the gap between germline ends came to 13 bases. CDR3 length equals 14 residues. Germline loops: CDR1 SGHDT, CDR2 YYEEEE. In the authors' methods: Scientists estimated how many nucleated cells there were by amplifying reference gene primers. Here immunoSEQ multiplex PCR was the method, and the copy in TCRdb shows in-frame clones only, minus some. The V and J calls and clone size were taken over from that table, and D and trimming were inferred from the DNA. The table records about 64,000 clones, more than 75% of them present only once. Sequenced material: peripheral blood. This TCR was sampled from a man aged 45 to 65 with active COVID-19. The chain uses TRBV5-6 and TRBJ1-2, with D unclear. CDR3 loop: CASIAGSFNYGYTF. The DNA of the CDR3 is TGTGCCAGCATTGCCGGGAGTTTTAACTATGGCTACACCTTC.